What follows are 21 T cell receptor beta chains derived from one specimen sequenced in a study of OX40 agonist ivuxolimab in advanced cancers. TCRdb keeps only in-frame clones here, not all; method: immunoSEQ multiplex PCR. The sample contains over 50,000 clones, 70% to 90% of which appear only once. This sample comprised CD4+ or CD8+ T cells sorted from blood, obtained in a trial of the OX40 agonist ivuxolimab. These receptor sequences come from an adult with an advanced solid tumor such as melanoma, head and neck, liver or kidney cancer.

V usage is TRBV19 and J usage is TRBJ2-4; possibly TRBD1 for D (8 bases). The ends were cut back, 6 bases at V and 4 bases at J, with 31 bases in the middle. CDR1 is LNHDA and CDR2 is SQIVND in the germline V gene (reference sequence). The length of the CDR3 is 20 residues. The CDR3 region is CASSPSPSRGVGTGKNIQYF. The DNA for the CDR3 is TGTGCCAGTAGCCCCTCTCCCTCTCGGGGGGTCGGGACAGGAAAAAACATTCAGTACTTC.

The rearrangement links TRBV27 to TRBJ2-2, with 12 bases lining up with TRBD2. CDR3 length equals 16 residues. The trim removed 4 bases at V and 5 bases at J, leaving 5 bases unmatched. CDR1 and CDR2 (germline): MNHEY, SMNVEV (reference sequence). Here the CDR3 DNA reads TGTGCCAGCAGTTCCCTAGCGGGGGGGAAAACCGGGGAGCTGTTTTTT. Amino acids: CASSSLAGGKTGELFF.

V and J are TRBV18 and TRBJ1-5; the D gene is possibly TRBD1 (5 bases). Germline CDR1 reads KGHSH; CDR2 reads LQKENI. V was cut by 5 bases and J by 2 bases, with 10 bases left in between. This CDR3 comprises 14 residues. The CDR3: CASSDGGGNQPQHF. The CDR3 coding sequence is TGTGCCAGCTCAGACGGAGGGGGCAATCAGCCCCAGCATTTT.

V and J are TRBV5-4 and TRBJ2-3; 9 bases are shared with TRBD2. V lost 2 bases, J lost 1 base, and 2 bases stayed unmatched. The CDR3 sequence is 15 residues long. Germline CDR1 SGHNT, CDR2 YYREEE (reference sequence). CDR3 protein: CASSFPSGGTDTQYF. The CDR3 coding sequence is TGTGCCAGCAGCTTTCCTAGCGGGGGCACAGATACGCAGTATTTT.

CDR3 DNA sequence: TGTGCCAGTAGGGGGACACTTATCCCGTACACCGGGGAGCTGTTTTTT. Protein: CASRGTLIPYTGELFF. This chain joins TRBV19 and TRBJ2-2, with a weak D call TRBD1 (6 bases). The CDR3 sequence is 16 residues long. In germline, CDR1 is LNHDA, CDR2 SQIVND (reference sequence). Trimming took 6 bases from V and 3 from J, leaving 17 bases between them.

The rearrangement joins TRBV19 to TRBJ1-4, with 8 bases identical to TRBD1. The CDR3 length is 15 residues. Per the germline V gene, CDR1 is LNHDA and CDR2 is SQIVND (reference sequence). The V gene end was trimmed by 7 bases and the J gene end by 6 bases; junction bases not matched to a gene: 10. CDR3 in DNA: TGTGCCAGTACCACCGGGACAGGCCCCTATGAAAAACTGTTTTTT. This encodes CASTTGTGPYEKLFF. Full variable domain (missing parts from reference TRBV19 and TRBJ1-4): DGGITQSPKYLFRKEGQNVTLSCEQNLNHDAMYWYRQDPGQGLRLIYYSQIVNDFQKGDIAEGYSVSREKKESFPLTVTSAQKNPTAFYLCASTTGTGPYEKLFFGSGTQLSVL.

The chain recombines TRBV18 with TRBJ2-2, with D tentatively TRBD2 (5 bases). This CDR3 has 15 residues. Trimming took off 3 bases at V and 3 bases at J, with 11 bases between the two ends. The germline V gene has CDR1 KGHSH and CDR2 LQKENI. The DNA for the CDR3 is TGTGCCAGCTCACCGCCTAGCAAGGACACCGGGGAGCTGTTTTTT. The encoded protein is CASSPPSKDTGELFF.

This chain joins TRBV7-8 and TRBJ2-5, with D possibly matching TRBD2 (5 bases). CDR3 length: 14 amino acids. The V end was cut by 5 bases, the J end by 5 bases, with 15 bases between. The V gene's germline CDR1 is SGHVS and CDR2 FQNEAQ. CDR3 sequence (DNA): TGTGCCAGCAGCCCCCCGGAGGTCTCGGAGACCCAGTACTTC. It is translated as CASSPPEVSETQYF.

As DNA, the CDR3 is TGTGCCAGCAGTGGAGGGACAGGAGGCCAGCCCCAGCATTTT. Its translation is CASSGGTGGQPQHF. The chain employs TRBV6-1 and TRBJ1-5; TRBD1 matches 8 bases. The CDR3 has 14 amino acids. CDR1 and CDR2 from the germline V gene are MNHNS and SASEGT. Unmatched junction bases numbered 6, after V lost 4 bases and J lost 7 bases.

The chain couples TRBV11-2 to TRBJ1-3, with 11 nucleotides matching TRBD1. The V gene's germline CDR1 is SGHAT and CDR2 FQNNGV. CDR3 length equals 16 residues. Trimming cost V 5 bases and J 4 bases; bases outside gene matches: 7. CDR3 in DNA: TGTGCCAGCAGCACGGACAGGGGGCCAGCGGGAAACACCATATATTTT. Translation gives CASSTDRGPAGNTIYF.

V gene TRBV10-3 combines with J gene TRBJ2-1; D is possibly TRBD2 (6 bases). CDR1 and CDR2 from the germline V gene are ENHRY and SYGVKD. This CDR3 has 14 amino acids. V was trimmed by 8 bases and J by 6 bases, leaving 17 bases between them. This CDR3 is CAIGGTSGGNEQFF. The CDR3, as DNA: TGTGCCATCGGGGGGACTTCCGGGGGCAATGAGCAGTTCTTC.

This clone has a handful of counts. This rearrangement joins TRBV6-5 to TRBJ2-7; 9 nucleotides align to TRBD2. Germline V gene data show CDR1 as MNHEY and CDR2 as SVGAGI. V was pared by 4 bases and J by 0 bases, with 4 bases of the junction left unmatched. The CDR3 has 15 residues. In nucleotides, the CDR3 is TGTGCCAGCAGTTCCATTAGCGGGGGCTCCTACGAGCAGTACTTC. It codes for CASSSISGGSYEQYF.

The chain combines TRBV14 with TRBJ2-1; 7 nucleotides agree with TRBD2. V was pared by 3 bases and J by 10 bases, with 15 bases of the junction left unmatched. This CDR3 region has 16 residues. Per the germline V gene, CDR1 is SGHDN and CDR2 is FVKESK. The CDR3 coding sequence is TGTGCCAGCAGCCATCGGGGGGACGGGACGATCAGGGAGCAGTTCTTC. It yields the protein CASSHRGDGTIREQFF.

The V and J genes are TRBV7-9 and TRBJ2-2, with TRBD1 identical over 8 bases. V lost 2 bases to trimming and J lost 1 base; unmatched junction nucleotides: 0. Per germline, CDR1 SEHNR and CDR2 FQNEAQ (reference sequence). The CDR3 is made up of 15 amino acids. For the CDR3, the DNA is TGTGCCAGCAGCTTAACAGGGGGGAACACCGGGGAGCTGTTTTTT. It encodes CASSLTGGNTGELFF.

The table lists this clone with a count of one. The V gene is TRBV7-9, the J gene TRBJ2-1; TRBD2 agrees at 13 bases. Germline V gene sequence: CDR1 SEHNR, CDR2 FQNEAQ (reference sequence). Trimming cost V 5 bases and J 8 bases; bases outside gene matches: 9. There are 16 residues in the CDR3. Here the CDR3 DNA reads TGTGCCAGCAGCACCGGGACTAGCGGGATGAGTTATGAGCAGTTCTTC. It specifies CASSTGTSGMSYEQFF.

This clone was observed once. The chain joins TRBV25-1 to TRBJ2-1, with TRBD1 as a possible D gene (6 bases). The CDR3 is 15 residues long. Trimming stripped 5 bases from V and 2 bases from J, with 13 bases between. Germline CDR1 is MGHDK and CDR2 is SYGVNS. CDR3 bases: TGTGCCAGCAGTAACGCCGGGACAACCTACAATGAGCAGTTCTTC. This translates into CASSNAGTTYNEQFF.

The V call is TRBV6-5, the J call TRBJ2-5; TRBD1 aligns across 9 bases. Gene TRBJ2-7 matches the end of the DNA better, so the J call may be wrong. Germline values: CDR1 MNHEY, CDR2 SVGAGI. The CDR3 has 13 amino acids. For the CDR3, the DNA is TGTGCCAGCGGAGAGACAGGGGGCTACGAGCAGTACTTC. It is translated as CASGETGGYEQYF.

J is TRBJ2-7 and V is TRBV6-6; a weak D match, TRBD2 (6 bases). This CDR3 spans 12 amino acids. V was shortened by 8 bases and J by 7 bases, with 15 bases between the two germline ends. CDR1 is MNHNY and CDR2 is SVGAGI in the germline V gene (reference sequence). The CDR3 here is CASSRGEAEQYF. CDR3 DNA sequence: TGTGCCAGCTCCCGAGGGGAGGCTGAGCAGTACTTC.

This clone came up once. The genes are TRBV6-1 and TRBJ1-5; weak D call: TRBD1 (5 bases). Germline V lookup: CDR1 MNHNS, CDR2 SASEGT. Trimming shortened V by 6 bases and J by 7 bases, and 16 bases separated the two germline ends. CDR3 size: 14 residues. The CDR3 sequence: CASSPRGAAQPQHF. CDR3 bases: TGTGCCAGCAGCCCCCGGGGCGCAGCCCAGCCCCAGCATTTT.

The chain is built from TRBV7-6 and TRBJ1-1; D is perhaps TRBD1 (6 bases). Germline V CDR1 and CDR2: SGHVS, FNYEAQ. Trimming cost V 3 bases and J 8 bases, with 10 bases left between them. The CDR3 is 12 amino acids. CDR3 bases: TGTGCCAGCAGCTTGCTACAGGGAGAAGCTTTCTTT. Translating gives CASSLLQGEAFF. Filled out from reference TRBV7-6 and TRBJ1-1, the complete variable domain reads GAGVSQSPRYKVTKRGQDVALRCDPISGHVSLYWYRQALGQGPEFLTYFNYEAQQDKSGLPNDRFSAERPEGSISTLTIQRTEQRDSAMYRCASSLLQGEAFFGQGTRLTVV.

CDR3 sequence (DNA): TGCGCCAGCAGCGCCTCGGGGGGCGGGGAGACCCAGTACTTC. This codes for CASSASGGGETQYF. The chain carries TRBV5-1 and TRBJ2-5, with D perhaps matching TRBD2 (7 bases). The CDR3 extends over 14 amino acids. Between the trimmed V and J ends, which lost 4 bases and 5 bases, there was a span of 15 bases. Germline loops: CDR1 SGHRS, CDR2 YFSETQ.